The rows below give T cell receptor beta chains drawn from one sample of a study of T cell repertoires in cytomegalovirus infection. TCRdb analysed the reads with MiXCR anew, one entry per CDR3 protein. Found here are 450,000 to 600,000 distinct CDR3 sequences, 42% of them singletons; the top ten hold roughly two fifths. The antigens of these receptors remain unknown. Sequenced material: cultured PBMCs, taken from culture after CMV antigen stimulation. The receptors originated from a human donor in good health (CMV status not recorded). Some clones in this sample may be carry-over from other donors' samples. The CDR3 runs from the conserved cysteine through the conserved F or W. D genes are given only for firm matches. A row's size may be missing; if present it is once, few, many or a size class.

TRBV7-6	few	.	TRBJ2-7	CASSSGATYEQYF	TGTGCCAGCAGCTCCGGGGCCACCTACGAGCAGTACTTC
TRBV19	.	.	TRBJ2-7	CASSKAWATSYEQYF	TGTGCCAGTAGTAAGGCTTGGGCTACCTCCTACGAGCAGTACTTC
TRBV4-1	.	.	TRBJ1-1	CASSQGGRTEAFF	TGCGCTAGCAGCCAAGGGGGGCGCACTGAAGCTTTCTTT
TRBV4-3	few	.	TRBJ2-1	CASSQELAPGNEQFF	TGCGCCAGCAGCCAAGAGTTGGCTCCCGGGAATGAGCAGTTCTTC
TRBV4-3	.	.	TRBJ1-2	CASSQGYGDDYGYTF	TGCGCCAGCAGCCAAGGCTATGGAGATGACTATGGCTACACCTTC
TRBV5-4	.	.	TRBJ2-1	CASSSDPTDEQFF	TGTGCCAGCAGCAGTGACCCGACGGATGAGCAGTTCTTC
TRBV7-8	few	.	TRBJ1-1	CASSSRVKNEAFF	TGTGCCAGCAGCTCCAGGGTGAAGAATGAAGCTTTCTTT
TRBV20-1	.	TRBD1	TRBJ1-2	CSAVTGNGYTF	TGCAGTGCCGTGACAGGGAACGGCTACACCTTC
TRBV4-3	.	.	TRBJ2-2	CASSQELDRPANTGELFF	TGCGCCAGCAGCCAAGAGCTCGACAGGCCCGCGAACACCGGGGAGCTGTTTTTT
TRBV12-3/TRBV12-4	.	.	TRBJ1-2	CASSLSTQGSYGYTF	TGTGCCAGCAGTTTATCGACCCAGGGGAGCTATGGCTACACCTTC
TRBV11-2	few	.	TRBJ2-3	CASSPGFVSDTQYF	TGTGCCAGCAGCCCCGGGTTTGTTTCAGATACGCAGTATTTT
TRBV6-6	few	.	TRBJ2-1	CASRHPSRRNEQFF	TGTGCCAGCAGACACCCCTCCAGGCGGAATGAGCAGTTCTTC
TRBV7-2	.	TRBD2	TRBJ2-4	CASSLGWGGGAANIQYF	TGTGCCAGCAGCTTAGGTTGGGGCGGGGGGGCCGCGAACATTCAGTACTTC
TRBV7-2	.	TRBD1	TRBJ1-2	CASSPGQAAYGYTF	TGTGCCAGCAGCCCCGGACAGGCCGCCTATGGCTACACCTTC
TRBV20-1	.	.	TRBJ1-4	CSATHVRWTSGEKLFF	TGCAGTGCAACCCACGTAAGATGGACATCGGGTGAAAAACTGTTTTTT
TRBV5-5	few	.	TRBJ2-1	CASSRVGRSSYNEQFF	TGTGCCAGCAGCCGAGTGGGGAGGAGCTCCTACAATGAGCAGTTCTTC
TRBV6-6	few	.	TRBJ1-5	CASSSRGWGQPQHF	TGTGCCAGCAGTTCCAGGGGATGGGGTCAGCCCCAGCATTTT
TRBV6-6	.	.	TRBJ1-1	CASRAGQPTEAFF	TGTGCCAGCAGAGCGGGACAACCCACTGAAGCTTTCTTT
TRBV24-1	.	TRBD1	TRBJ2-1	CATGDSYNEQFF	TGTGCCACGGGGGACAGCTACAATGAGCAGTTCTTC
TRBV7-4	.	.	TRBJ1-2	CASSYLPGDYGYTF	TGTGCCAGCAGCTACCTCCCGGGGGACTATGGCTACACCTTC
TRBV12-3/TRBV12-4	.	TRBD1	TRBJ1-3	CASNRQGGHTIYF	TGTGCCAGCAATCGACAGGGGGGACACACCATATATTTT
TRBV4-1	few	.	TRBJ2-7	CASSQWLDNRENEQYF	TGCGCCAGCAGCCAATGGTTGGATAACCGGGAGAACGAGCAGTACTTC
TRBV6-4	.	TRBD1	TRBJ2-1	CASSGLAGGPRNEQFF	TGTGCCAGCAGTGGCCTAGCAGGGGGCCCCCGGAATGAGCAGTTCTTC
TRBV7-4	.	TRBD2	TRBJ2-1	CASSPLGREDNEQFF	TGTGCCAGCAGCCCCCTAGGGCGGGAGGACAATGAGCAGTTCTTC
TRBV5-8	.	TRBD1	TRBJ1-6	CASSPGFRDRLSSYNSPLHF	TGTGCCAGCAGCCCTGGTTTCCGGGACAGACTAAGCTCCTATAATTCACCCCTCCACTTT
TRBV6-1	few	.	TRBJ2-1	CASRTARYNEQFF	TGTGCCAGCAGGACTGCGAGGTACAATGAGCAGTTCTTC
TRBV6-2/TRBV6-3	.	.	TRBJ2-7	CASSYRQHYEQYF	TGTGCCAGCAGTTACCGTCAGCACTACGAGCAGTACTTC
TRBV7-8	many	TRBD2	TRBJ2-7	CASSASPGLAGPGYEQYF	TGTGCCAGCAGCGCATCCCCGGGACTAGCGGGACCCGGCTACGAGCAGTACTTC
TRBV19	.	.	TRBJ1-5	CASSVDASQPQHF	TGTGCCAGTAGTGTAGACGCCAGCCAGCCCCAGCATTTT